The clone carrying this TCR beta chain was observed many times. What it recognizes is unknown. Sample-barcoded 5' priming and a J-beta primer mix drove a second PCR of about 6 to 11 cycles. Each CDR3 protein is one row after TCRdb ran MiXCR on the 5' RACE reads. The sample contains hundreds of thousands of distinct CDR3 sequences, approximately 30% of which appear only once. Germline loops: CDR1 ENHRY, CDR2 SYGVKD. Trimming left V 6 bases short and J 5 bases short, with 17 bases between. This CDR3 region has 14 residues. Each donor supplied approximately 10 milliliters of peripheral blood. The data originate from a study of blood T cells in healthy people across ages. Regarding the study as a whole: Estimates drawn from one million T cells were deemed to understate diversity.

This receptor was taken from a woman of 80 years or more in good health. The sample was blood. The chain links TRBV10-3 to TRBJ2-7, with a possible D match to TRBD2 (5 bases). The CDR3 spells CAIRPDFAGDEQYF. As DNA, the CDR3 is TGTGCCATCAGGCCAGACTTTGCGGGTGACGAGCAGTACTTC.